The 2 T cell receptor beta chains below all came from one sample that was sequenced in a study of OX40 agonist ivuxolimab in advanced cancers. Repertoires were generated with immunoSEQ multiplex PCR, while TCRdb's copy carries only in-frame clones and drops some. The table has approximately 82,000 clones, around 90% seen once; the top ten hold approximately 4%. Sample: CD4+ or CD8+ T cells sorted from blood, taken in a trial of the OX40 agonist ivuxolimab. These receptors were obtained from an adult with an advanced solid tumor such as melanoma, head and neck, liver or kidney cancer.

The gene calls are TRBV5-1 and TRBJ1-3; 7 bases map to TRBD1. This CDR3 comprises 15 residues. CDR1 is SGHRS, CDR2 YFSETQ, per germline. V shed 7 bases, J shed 0 bases, and the junction held 7 bases outside the gene matches. The CDR3 region has the DNA TGCGCCAGCCGACAGGGAGGAGACTCTGGAAACACCATATATTTT. Translated: CASRQGGDSGNTIYF.

The rearrangement joins TRBV10-3 to TRBJ1-2; no clear D gene. Germline-derived CDR1 and CDR2 are ENHRY and SYGVKD. This CDR3 has 12 amino acids. V dropped 3 bases and J dropped 3 bases, with 5 bases sitting between them. The CDR3 DNA follows: TGTGCCATCAGTGACGGCTACTATGGCTACACCTTC. Protein product: CAISDGYYGYTF.